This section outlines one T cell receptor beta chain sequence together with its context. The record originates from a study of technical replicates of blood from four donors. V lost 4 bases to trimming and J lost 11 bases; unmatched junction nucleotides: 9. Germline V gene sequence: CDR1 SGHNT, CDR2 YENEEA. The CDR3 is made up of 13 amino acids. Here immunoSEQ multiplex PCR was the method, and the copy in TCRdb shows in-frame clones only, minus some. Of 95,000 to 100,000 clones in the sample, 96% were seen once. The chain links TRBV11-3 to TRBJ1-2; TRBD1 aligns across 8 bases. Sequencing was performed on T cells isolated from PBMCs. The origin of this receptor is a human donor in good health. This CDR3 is CASSSPRTGRYTF. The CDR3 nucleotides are TGTGCCAGCAGCTCTCCCCGGACAGGGCGATACACCTTC.